The sample holds many counts of the clone carrying this T cell receptor (beta chain). Its target is unknown. Prepared TCR beta cDNA libraries contained unique molecular identifiers. A single record per CDR3 protein comes from TCRdb applying MiXCR to the PCR reads. The sample carries 350,000 to 500,000 distinct CDR3 sequences, approximately 38% recorded once. This specimen comes from a study of post-analysis software for immune sequencing data. General study points: With F measure, samples from one preparation batch clustered together strongly. With TRBV5-6, TRBV5-1 and TRBV20-1 included, 4 or 5 TRBV segments were more frequent in patients than in controls. Controls significantly exceeded multiple sclerosis patients in normalized Chao1 diversity.

Trimming took off 3 bases at V and 0 bases at J, with 9 bases between the two ends. The CDR3 is 15 amino acids. Looked up from germline, CDR1 is MDHEN and CDR2 is SYDVKM. The sample taken for sequencing was blood. The TCR was taken from a girl aged 2 to 9 with multiple sclerosis. This chain uses TRBV28 with TRBJ1-5; D not certain. The CDR3 protein is CASSFGGNSNQPQHF. The CDR3 nucleotides read TGTGCCAGCAGTTTCGGCGGAAATAGCAATCAGCCCCAGCATTTT.